This TCR beta chain was identified during a study of shared clonotypes between healthy human individuals. Some clones are missing from TCRdb's copy, which holds only in-frame ones; the method was immunoSEQ multiplex PCR. The profile shows about 980,000 clones, around 80% of them singletons. Between the trimmed V and J ends, which lost 0 bases and 7 bases, there was a span of 11 bases. Germline CDR1 and CDR2: SGHDT and YYEEEE. The CDR3 loop spans 15 amino acids. The gene calls are TRBV5-6 and TRBJ1-6; unclear D gene. The source material was memory CD4+ T cells sorted from blood. Subset given: CD45RA-negative fraction. This receptor was taken from a man between 18 and 29 years old in good health. CDR3 sequence: CASSLARRGNSPLHF. CDR3 DNA sequence: TGTGCCAGCAGCTTGGCGCGGCGCGGGAATTCACCCCTCCACTTT.